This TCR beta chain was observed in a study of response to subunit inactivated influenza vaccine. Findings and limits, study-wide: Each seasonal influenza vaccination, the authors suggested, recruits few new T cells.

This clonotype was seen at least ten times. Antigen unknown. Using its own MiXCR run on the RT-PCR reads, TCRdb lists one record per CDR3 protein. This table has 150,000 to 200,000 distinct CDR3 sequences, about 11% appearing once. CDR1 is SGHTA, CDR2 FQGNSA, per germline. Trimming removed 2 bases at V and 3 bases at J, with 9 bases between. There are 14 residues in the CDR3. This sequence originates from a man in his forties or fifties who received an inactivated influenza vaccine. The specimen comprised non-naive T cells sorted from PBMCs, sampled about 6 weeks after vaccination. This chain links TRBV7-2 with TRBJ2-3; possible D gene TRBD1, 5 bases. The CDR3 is CASSLRQGTDTQYF. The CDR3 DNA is TGTGCCAGCAGCTTACGGCAGGGTACAGATACGCAGTATTTT.